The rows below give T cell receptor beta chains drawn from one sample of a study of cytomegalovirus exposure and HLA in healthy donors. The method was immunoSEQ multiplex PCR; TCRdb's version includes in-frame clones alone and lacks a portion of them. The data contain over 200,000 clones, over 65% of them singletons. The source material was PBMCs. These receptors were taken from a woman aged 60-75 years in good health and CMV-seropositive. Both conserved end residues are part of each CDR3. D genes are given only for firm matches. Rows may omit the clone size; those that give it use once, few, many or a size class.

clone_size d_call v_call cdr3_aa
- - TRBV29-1 CSVLAGESGYTF
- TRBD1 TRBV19 CASSPRGRDQPQHF
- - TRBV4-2 CASSQLSNEQFF
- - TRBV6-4 CASSQGLSTEAFF
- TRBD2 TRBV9 CASSAGSGGLSYEQYF
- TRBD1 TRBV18 CASSPNRQGGEQFF
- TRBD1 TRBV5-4 CASSLGGGTGLGDTQYF
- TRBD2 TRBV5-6 CASSTGGGTNSYNEQFF
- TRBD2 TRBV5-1 CASRAGAEVDTQYF
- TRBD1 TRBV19 CASSNRLRDRDTGELFF
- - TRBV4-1 CASSQAATNEKLFF
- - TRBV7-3 CASSSYGGANTEAFF
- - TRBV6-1 CASRRGTNEKLFF
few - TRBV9 CASGGVGGNTIYF
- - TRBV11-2 CASSKGQGRETQYF
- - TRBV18 CASSPLGRDDGYTF
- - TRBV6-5 CASSRGGVGNTIYF
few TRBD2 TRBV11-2 CASSSWTSGRGEETQYF
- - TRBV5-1 CASSPGWSDPGYNEQFF
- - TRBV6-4 CASSDSGLGYTF
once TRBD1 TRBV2 CASSGDSANQPQHF
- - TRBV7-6 CASSLSGQETQYF
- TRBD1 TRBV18 CASSPTGTGGYLAKNIQYF
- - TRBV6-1 CASRLQSTGELFF
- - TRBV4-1 CASSHGTTNEKLFF
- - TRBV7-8 CASSSRPPAGYSNQPQHF
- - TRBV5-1 CASSLTSQGRGLYGYTF
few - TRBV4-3 CASSQDPQGWDTGELFF
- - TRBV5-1 CASSLEGGGSYEQYF
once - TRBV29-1 CSAVGAANEQYF
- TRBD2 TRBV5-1 CASSWGLAGGSYNEQFF
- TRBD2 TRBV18 CASSPTSKDNEQFF
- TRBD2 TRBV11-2 CASSAKRDGRSDTQYF
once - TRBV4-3 CASSQARWEGLGYTF
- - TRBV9 CASSVLGSHLNTGELFF
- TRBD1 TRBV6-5 CASSYDRVDSPLHF
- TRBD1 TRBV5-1 CASSLRQGPANYGYTF
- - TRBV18 CASSPGRPKNIQYF
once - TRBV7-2 CASSPPGGGNTIYF
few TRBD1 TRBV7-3 CASSQGGGTEAFF
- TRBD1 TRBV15 CATSRDRGAEKLFF
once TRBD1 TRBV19 CASSKGGQGWNQPQHF
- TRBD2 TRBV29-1 CSVEGGRGETQYF
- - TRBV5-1 CASSSRPLFGTDSYNEQFF
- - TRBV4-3 CASSQGQRTGELFF
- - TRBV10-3 CAISADGGAYNEQFF
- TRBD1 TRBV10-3 CAISLDRSSGNTIYF
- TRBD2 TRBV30 CAWSARTSGRYEQYF
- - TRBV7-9 CASSPGYEQYF
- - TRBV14 CASSPILTGELFF
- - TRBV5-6 CASSFDRSYEQYF
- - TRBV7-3 CASSPANTGELFF
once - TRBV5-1 CASKSGPGKETQYF
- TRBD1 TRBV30 CAWRLTGGKSPLHF